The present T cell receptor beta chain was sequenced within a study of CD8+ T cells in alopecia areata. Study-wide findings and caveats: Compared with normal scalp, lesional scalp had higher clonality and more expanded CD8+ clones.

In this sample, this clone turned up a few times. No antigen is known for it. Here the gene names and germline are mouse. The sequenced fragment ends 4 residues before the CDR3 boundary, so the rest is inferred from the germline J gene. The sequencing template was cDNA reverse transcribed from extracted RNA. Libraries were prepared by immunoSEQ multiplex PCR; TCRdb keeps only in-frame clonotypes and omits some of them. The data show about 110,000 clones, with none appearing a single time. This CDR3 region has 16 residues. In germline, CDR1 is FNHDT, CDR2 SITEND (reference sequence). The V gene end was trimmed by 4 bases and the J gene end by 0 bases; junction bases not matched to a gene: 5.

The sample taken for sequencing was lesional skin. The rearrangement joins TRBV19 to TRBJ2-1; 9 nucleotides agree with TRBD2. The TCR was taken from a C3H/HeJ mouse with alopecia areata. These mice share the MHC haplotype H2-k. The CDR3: CASSRTGVYNYAEQFF. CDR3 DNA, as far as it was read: TGTGCCAGCAGTCGGACTGGGGTTTATAACTATGCT.